This T cell receptor (beta chain) was captured in a study of cytomegalovirus exposure and HLA in healthy donors. Study findings and constraints: One variant, a missense change in DCLRE1C, was linked in a later analysis to TCR beta V- and J-gene trimming. HLA alleles were associated with roughly 17,000 TCR beta sequences in a later analysis at 0.05 false discovery rate.

The donors comprised healthy bone marrow donors. This CDR3 contains 15 residues. Trimming cost V 7 bases and J 6 bases; bases outside gene matches: 5. CDR1 is MNHEY and CDR2 is SVGAGI in the germline V gene. Notes on this clone: Its target is unknown.

With 60 Vbeta and 13 Jbeta primers, the PCR was carried out. In the authors' methods: An analysis performed later counted around 80 million unique TCR beta chains (approximately 11 million of them shared). Profiling relied on immunoSEQ multiplex PCR, and the TCRdb table lists in-frame clones only, not all of them. The D gene and trimming were derived from the DNA, and the V and J assignments and clone size from that table. The top ten hold 3.1% of the sample, which has about 160,000 clones, approximately 78% seen once. The chain carries TRBV6-5 and TRBJ2-2; 13 nucleotides line up with TRBD2. The sequenced material came from PBMCs. The clonotype comes from a woman between 35 and 50 years old in good health and CMV-seronegative. The CDR3 nucleotides are TGTGCCAGCACCTTTACTAGCGGGGGGGCCGGGGAGCTGTTTTTT. This translates into CASTFTSGGAGELFF.